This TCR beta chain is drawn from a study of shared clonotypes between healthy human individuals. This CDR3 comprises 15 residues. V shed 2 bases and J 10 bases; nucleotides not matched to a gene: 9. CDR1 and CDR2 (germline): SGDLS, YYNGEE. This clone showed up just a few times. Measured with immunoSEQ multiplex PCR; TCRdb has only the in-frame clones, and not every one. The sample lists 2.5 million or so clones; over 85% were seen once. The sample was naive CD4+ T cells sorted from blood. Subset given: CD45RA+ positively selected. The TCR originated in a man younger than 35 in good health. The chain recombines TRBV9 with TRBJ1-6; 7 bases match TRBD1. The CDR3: CASSVTGEGGSPLHF. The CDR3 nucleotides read TGTGCCAGCAGCGTCACAGGGGAAGGAGGATCACCCCTCCACTTT.